Below, 14 T cell receptor beta chains from the same sample are listed, as sequenced in a study of T cells after yellow fever vaccination. MiXCR, run by TCRdb on the 5' RACE reads, gives a single entry per CDR3 protein. Counted here are 300,000 or so distinct CDR3 sequences, around 6.8% occurring once; the ten biggest clones make up over 15%. The source was PBMCs, collected about 49 days after the first yellow fever vaccination. The receptors were sampled from a man younger than 35 who received the YFV17D yellow fever vaccine.

This clonotype has at least ten counts. The J gene is TRBJ2-1, the V gene TRBV6-2 or TRBV6-3; maybe TRBD2 (6 bases). The germline V gene has CDR1 MNHEY and CDR2 SVGEGT. The CDR3 spans 17 residues. V was trimmed by 6 bases and J by 4 bases, leaving 22 bases between them. CDR3 bases: TGTGCCAGCAGCCCCTCCGGGAGTAGCGGCTATTACAATGAGCAGTTCTTC. Translated, it gives CASSPSGSSGYYNEQFF.

This clonotype was seen a few times. The chain couples TRBV5-1 to TRBJ1-2, with TRBD1 matching 9 bases. CDR3 length: 14 residues. V shed 0 bases, J shed 6 bases, and the junction held 3 bases outside the gene matches. Looked up from germline, CDR1 is SGHRS and CDR2 is YFSETQ. The DNA of the CDR3 is TGCGCCAGCAGCTTGGGTCGGACAGGGGATGGCTACACCTTC. The encoded protein is CASSLGRTGDGYTF.

This clonotype was seen many times. The chain employs TRBV5-1 and TRBJ2-1; the match to TRBD1 covers 7 bases. This CDR3 comprises 14 residues. Trimming cost V 7 bases and J 0 bases; bases outside gene matches: 4. Germline CDR1 reads SGHRS; CDR2 reads YFSETQ. The CDR3 here is CASETGSSYNEQFF. The DNA of the CDR3 is TGCGCCAGCGAGACAGGGAGCTCCTACAATGAGCAGTTCTTC.

At least ten counts were recorded for this clonotype. The gene calls are TRBV12-3 or TRBV12-4 and TRBJ2-3, with a weak D call TRBD1 (5 bases). The V end lost 4 bases, the J end lost 2 bases, and 22 bases lay between the germline ends. This CDR3 has 18 residues. DNA for the CDR3: TGTGCCAGCAGTTCCAACCGGTGGGGCAGTGGATACACAGATACGCAGTATTTT. It encodes CASSSNRWGSGYTDTQYF.

This clonotype was seen many times. The J gene is TRBJ1-6, the V gene TRBV5-1; TRBD1 is a possible D gene (5 bases). This CDR3 region has 14 residues. Germline assignment: CDR1 SGHRS and CDR2 YFSETQ. The ends were cut back, 5 bases at V and 8 bases at J, with 14 bases in the middle. DNA of the CDR3: TGCGCCAGCAGTCTGGTGGGACTTGATTCACCCCTCCACTTT. Protein sequence: CASSLVGLDSPLHF.

This clonotype appeared a few times. V gene TRBV7-6 combines with J gene TRBJ2-7; TRBD1 aligns across 10 bases. The V gene's germline CDR1 is SGHVS and CDR2 FNYEAQ. This CDR3 contains 14 residues. V dropped 3 bases and J dropped 7; count of bases not matched to a gene: 6. CDR3 in DNA: TGTGCCAGCAGCTTGGGGACAGGGGTGAGGGAGCAGTACTTC. Protein: CASSLGTGVREQYF.

This clonotype was detected many times. The V call is TRBV6-1, the J call TRBJ2-5; possibly TRBD2 for D (6 bases). The CDR3 totals 15 residues. The V end was cut by 5 bases, the J end by 5 bases, with 18 bases between. Germline values: CDR1 MNHNS, CDR2 SASEGT. CDR3 sequence: CASSRPTSLGETQYF. CDR3 sequence (DNA): TGTGCCAGCAGTCGCCCGACTAGTTTGGGGGAGACCCAGTACTTC.

This clonotype occurred many times. This chain joins TRBV4-2 and TRBJ2-1, with 9 bases that match TRBD2. The J segment lost 9 bases and the V segment lost 0 bases, leaving 9 bases of the junction unmatched. Germline values: CDR1 LGHNA, CDR2 YNFKEQ. The CDR3 covers 16 residues. In nucleotides, the CDR3 is TGTGCCAGCAGCCAAGATCAGGGCGGGGGGGCCCGTGAGCAGTTCTTC. This encodes CASSQDQGGGAREQFF.

The gene calls are TRBV7-9 and TRBJ1-2; 9 bases map to TRBD1. The length of the CDR3 is 14 residues. J was trimmed by 8 bases and V by 3 bases; bases with no gene match: 7. Germline V CDR1 and CDR2: SEHNR, FQNEAQ (reference sequence). CDR3 DNA sequence: TGTGCCAGCAGCTTCACCGGGACAGGGACAGGCTACACCTTC. Translated, it gives CASSFTGTGTGYTF.

This clonotype was detected ten times or more. The V and J genes are TRBV12-3 or TRBV12-4 and TRBJ1-5; D uncertain. Between the trimmed V and J ends, which lost 2 bases and 4 bases, there was a span of 6 bases. The length of the CDR3 is 13 residues. CDR3 in amino acids: CASSLSRNQPQHF. The CDR3 nucleotides are TGTGCCAGCAGTTTATCCAGAAATCAGCCCCAGCATTTT.

This clonotype was counted only a few times. The rearrangement uses TRBV4-2 and TRBJ1-5, with unresolved D. The V gene lost 6 bases and the J gene lost 2 bases, with 11 bases spanning the gap. The CDR3 loop spans 14 amino acids. Germline values: CDR1 LGHNA, CDR2 YNFKEQ. Written as DNA, the CDR3 is TGTGCCAGCAGTGGAAAGGAGGGCAATCAGCCCCAGCATTTT. It codes for CASSGKEGNQPQHF.

This clonotype appeared a few times. The J gene is TRBJ2-7, the V gene TRBV4-3; the D gene is possibly TRBD2 (5 bases). The CDR3 spans 16 residues. Per the germline V gene, CDR1 is LGHNA and CDR2 is YSLEER. V was pared by 0 bases and J by 3 bases, with 15 bases between. CDR3 residues: CASSQDLASGIYEQYF. CDR3 in DNA: TGCGCCAGCAGCCAAGATCTAGCCTCCGGGATCTACGAGCAGTACTTC.

In this sample, this clonotype turned up a few times. The chain is built from TRBV18 and TRBJ1-4, with 8 positions matching TRBD1. The junction had 6 bases not matched to a gene; V was cut back by 3 bases and J by 12 bases. This CDR3 spans 13 amino acids. Germline loops: CDR1 KGHSH, CDR2 LQKENI. The CDR3 nucleotides read TGTGCCAGCTCACCGGCCGCAGGGGGCGAACTGTTTTTT. This translates into CASSPAAGGELFF.

This clonotype was counted ten times or more. This chain uses TRBV20-1 with TRBJ2-3, with TRBD2 matching over 10 bases. The trim removed 1 base at V and 7 bases at J, leaving 8 bases unmatched. Germline V lookup: CDR1 DFQATT, CDR2 SNEGSKA (reference sequence). The CDR3 is made up of 15 amino acids. CDR3 sequence reads: CSARASGGAGNTQYF. The CDR3 DNA reads TGCAGTGCTAGAGCGAGCGGGGGGGCGGGGAATACGCAGTATTTT.